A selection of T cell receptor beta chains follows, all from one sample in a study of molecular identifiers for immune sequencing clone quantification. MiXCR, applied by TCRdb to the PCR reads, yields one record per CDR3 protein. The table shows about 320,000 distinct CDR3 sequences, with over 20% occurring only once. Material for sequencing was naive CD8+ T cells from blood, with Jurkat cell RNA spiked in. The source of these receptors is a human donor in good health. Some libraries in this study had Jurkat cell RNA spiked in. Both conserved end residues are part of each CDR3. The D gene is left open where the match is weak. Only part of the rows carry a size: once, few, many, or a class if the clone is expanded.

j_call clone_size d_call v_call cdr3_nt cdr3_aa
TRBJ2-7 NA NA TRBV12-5 TGTGCTAGTGGTTTGGTAAGGGGGGCCGAAGAGCAGTACTTC CASGLVRGAEEQYF
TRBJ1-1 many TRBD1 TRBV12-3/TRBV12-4 TGTGCCAGCAGCCCTAGACAGGGGATAAACACTGAAGCTTTCTTT CASSPRQGINTEAFF
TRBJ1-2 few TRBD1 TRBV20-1 TGCAGTGCTAGAGACGACAGGGACTATGGCTACACCTTC CSARDDRDYGYTF
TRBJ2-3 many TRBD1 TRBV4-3 TGCGCCAGCAGCCAAGAACCGGACAGGGGTCCAGATACGCAGTATTTT CASSQEPDRGPDTQYF
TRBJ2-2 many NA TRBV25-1 TGTGCCAGCAACCAGGGGCTGGACACCGGGGAGCTGTTTTTT CASNQGLDTGELFF
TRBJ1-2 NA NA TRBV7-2 TGTGCCAGCAGCTTAATGACCGACAGCTTCTATGGCTACACCTTC CASSLMTDSFYGYTF
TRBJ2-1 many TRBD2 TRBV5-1 TGCGCCAGCAGCTTGGCGTTCCCGGGACTAGCCAACAATGAGCAGTTCTTC CASSLAFPGLANNEQFF
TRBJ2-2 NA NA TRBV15 TGTGCCACCCGCAGAGTTCTAGCTACCGGGGAGCTGTTTTTT CATRRVLATGELFF
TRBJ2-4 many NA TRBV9 TGTGCCAGCAGTGGGGCCAAAAACATTCAGTACTTC CASSGAKNIQYF
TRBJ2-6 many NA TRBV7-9 TGTGCCAGCAGACATCCGGGACAACCGGCCGGTGGGGCCAACGTCCTGACTTTC CASRHPGQPAGGANVLTF
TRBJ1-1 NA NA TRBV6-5 TGTGCCAGCAGTTATAAGGGCACTGAAGCTTTCTTT CASSYKGTEAFF
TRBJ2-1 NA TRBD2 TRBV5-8 TGTGCCAGGAGAAGCAGCGGGGGGGCCTATGAGCAGTTCTTC CARRSSGGAYEQFF
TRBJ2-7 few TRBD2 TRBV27 TGTGCCAGCAGGCTAGCGGGAGGGCCTTCCTACGAGCAGTACTTC CASRLAGGPSYEQYF
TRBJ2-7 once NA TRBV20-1 TGCAGTGCTAGGGACAGGACTACCTACGAGCAGCACTTC CSARDRTTYEQHF
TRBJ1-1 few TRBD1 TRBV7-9 TGTGCCAGCAGTATACCGCCGGGACAGGGAGTAGCTTTCTTT CASSIPPGQGVAFF
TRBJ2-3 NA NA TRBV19 TGTGCCAGTAGTATAGCGGGGTATAGCACAGATACGCAGTATTTT CASSIAGYSTDTQYF
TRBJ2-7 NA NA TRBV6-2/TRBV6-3 TGTGCCAGCAGTTCCGGACAGCGCTCCTACGGGCAGTACTTC CASSSGQRSYGQYF
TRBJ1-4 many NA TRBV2 TGTGCCAGCAGTGAAGCCTCTGTCAGGGGAGGGGAAAAACTGTTTTTT CASSEASVRGGEKLFF
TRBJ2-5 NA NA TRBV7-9 TGTGCCAGCAGCGAAATGGAACAGAATCTCCAAGAGACCCAGTACTTC CASSEMEQNLQETQYF
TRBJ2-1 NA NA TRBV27 TGTGCCAGCAGTTTAAACCCTTACAATGAGCAGTTCTTC CASSLNPYNEQFF
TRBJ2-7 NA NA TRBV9 TGTGCCAGCAGCGGACGCGCGGGCTACGAGCAGTACTTC CASSGRAGYEQYF
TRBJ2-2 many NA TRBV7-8 TGTGCCAGCCACTTTAGGGGACCGAACACCGGGGAGCTGTTTTTT CASHFRGPNTGELFF
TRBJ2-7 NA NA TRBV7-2 TGTGCCAGCAGCTTAGCTACAGGGGACTACGGGCAGTACTTC CASSLATGDYGQYF
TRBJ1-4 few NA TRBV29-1 TGCAGCGTTGAAGAACCCCTTTGGCAAGGAAATGAAAAACTGTTTTTT CSVEEPLWQGNEKLFF
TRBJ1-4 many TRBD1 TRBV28 TGTGCCAGCAGTCCCCTCGGGACAGGGAATGAAAAACTGTTTTTT CASSPLGTGNEKLFF
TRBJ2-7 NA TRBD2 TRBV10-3 TGTGCCATCAGTGAGTCGGGGGGGATAAGGCCCTACGAGCAGTACTTC CAISESGGIRPYEQYF
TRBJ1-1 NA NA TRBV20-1 TGCAGTGCTAGAGGGACCGGGGTGGGGACGAACACTGAAGCTTTCTTT CSARGTGVGTNTEAFF